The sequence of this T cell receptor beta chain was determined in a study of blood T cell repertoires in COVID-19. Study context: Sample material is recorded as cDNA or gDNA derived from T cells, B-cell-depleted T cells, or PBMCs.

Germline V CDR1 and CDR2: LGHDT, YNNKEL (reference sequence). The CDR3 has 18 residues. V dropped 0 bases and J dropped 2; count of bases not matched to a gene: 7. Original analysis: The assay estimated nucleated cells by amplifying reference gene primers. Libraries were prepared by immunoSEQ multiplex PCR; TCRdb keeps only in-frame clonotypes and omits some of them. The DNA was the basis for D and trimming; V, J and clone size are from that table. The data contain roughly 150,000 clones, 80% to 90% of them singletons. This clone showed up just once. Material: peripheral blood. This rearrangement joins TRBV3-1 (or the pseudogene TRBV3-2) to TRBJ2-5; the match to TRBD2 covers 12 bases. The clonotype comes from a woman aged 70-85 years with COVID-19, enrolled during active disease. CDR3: CASSQDPLAGGIQETQYF. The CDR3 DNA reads TGTGCCAGCAGCCAAGACCCGCTAGCGGGGGGGATACAAGAGACCCAGTACTTC.